This entry lists 18 T cell receptor beta chains sequenced from one sample in a study of early T cells in non-severe SARS-CoV-2 infection (dated by TCRdb to the early 2020s). Libraries were made using 5' RACE. The sequencer listed for this sample is NextSeq 500. TCRdb itself trimmed the public reads at Q25 with fastp, ran MiXCR and retained productive beta chains. Every distinct CDR3 protein forms one entry, paired with its most common genes and DNA. The sample profile shows tens of thousands of distinct CDR3 sequences; less than 7.5% of them were found once. The leading ten clones occupy around 13% of the sample. Material: whole blood, obtained at baseline. The receptors come from an adult who was a healthcare worker with PCR-confirmed SARS-CoV-2 infection or an uninfected control (not recorded which).

The chain carries TRBV29-1 and TRBJ1-1, with D perhaps matching TRBD1 (5 bases). Per the germline V gene, CDR1 is SQVTM and CDR2 is ANQGSEA. V was pared by 6 bases and J by 1 base, with 9 bases between. The CDR3 has 12 residues. Written as DNA, the CDR3 is TGCAGCGTCATAACAGGGAACACTGAAGCTTTCTTT. Its protein is CSVITGNTEAFF.

The gene calls are TRBV6-2 or TRBV6-3 and TRBJ1-6, with 7 bases identical to TRBD1. The CDR3 totals 14 residues. The V and J ends lost 2 bases and 7 bases, in that order; junction bases with no gene match: 2. Germline V gene sequence: CDR1 MNHEY, CDR2 SVGEGT. The CDR3 is CASSYGTENSPLHF. The CDR3 DNA reads as TGTGCCAGCAGTTACGGGACAGAGAATTCACCCCTCCACTTT.

This clonotype has a count of ten or more. This sequence joins TRBV7-2 and TRBJ1-6; 7 bases align to TRBD1. The V gene end was trimmed by 1 base and the J gene end by 12 bases; junction bases not matched to a gene: 12. Germline lookup yields CDR1 SGHTA and CDR2 FQGNSA. This CDR3 spans 16 amino acids. The CDR3 coding sequence is TGTGCCAGCAGCTTAGGGGCAGGGGGTAGAGGGGTACCCCTCCACTTT. The encoded protein is CASSLGAGGRGVPLHF.

The sample holds many counts of this clonotype. The chain links TRBV10-3 to TRBJ2-7; 7 bases match TRBD1. V trimming: 4 bases; J trimming: 0 bases; junction bases outside the gene matches: 3. Germline values: CDR1 ENHRY, CDR2 SYGVKD. The CDR3 runs 14 residues. As DNA, the CDR3 is TGTGCCATCAGTGGGGCAGGGGGCTCCTACGAGCAGTACTTC. It specifies CAISGAGGSYEQYF.

This clonotype was seen a few times. The chain uses TRBV10-1 and TRBJ2-7; D may match TRBD1 or TRBD2 (5 bases each). V was clipped by 0 bases and J by 2 bases, with 11 bases between them. This CDR3 is 15 amino acids long. CDR1 and CDR2 (germline): WNHNN, SYGVQD (reference sequence). The CDR3 coding sequence is TGCGCCAGCAGTGAGTCGAGGAAGGGACCCTACGAGCAGTACTTC. Translated, it gives CASSESRKGPYEQYF.

This clonotype was counted at least ten times. The rearrangement joins TRBV6-5 to TRBJ1-6; maybe TRBD1 (5 bases). The V end lost 2 bases, the J end lost 0 bases, and 14 bases lay between the germline ends. Germline V gene lookup returns CDR1 MNHEY and CDR2 SVGAGI. The CDR3 sequence is 18 residues long. DNA of the CDR3: TGTGCCAGCAGTTACCTGACCCGACAGAGCTCCTATAATTCACCCCTCCACTTT. It specifies CASSYLTRQSSYNSPLHF.

V and J are TRBV27 and TRBJ1-2, with 10 bases fitting TRBD1. After removal of 7 bases from V and 6 bases from J, the junction contained 14 bases not matched to a gene. The CDR3 contains 16 residues. CDR1 is MNHEY and CDR2 is SMNVEV in the germline V gene (reference sequence). The DNA of the CDR3 is TGTGCCAGCACCCTTGCGGGGACAGGGGATAGGAATGGCTACACCTTC. This codes for CASTLAGTGDRNGYTF.

This clonotype is judged medium-sized (0.01 to 0.1%). The chain carries TRBV19 and TRBJ2-7; 8 bases map to TRBD1. Losses at the gene ends were 3 bases for V and 2 bases for J; bases not matched to a gene: 6. The CDR3 covers 15 residues. Germline V gene data show CDR1 as LNHDA and CDR2 as SQIVND (reference sequence). CDR3: CASSISRTGPYEQYF. The CDR3 nucleotides are TGTGCCAGTAGTATCTCTAGGACAGGGCCCTACGAGCAGTACTTC.

This clonotype came up many times. The chain uses TRBV4-2 and TRBJ2-7; 7 nucleotides line up with TRBD1. After removal of 4 bases from V and 2 bases from J, the junction contained 8 bases not matched to a gene. The CDR3 has 15 residues. Per germline, CDR1 LGHNA and CDR2 YNFKEQ. The CDR3 coding sequence is TGTGCCAGCAGCCCACCTCGGGACAGAGCCTACGAGCAGTACTTC. Translated: CASSPPRDRAYEQYF.

This clonotype has only a few counts. The rearrangement joins TRBV7-2 to TRBJ1-5; D remains unclear. Trimming left V 1 base short and J 4 bases short, with 14 bases between. This CDR3 has 16 amino acids. Germline V lookup: CDR1 SGHTA, CDR2 FQGNSA. This chain's CDR3 is CASSLVGSVQNQPQHF. CDR3 nucleotides: TGTGCCAGCAGCTTAGTCGGTAGTGTACAGAATCAGCCCCAGCATTTT.

This clonotype was picked up a small number of times. The chain is built from TRBV4-2 and TRBJ1-1; D is ambiguous. The CDR3 has 13 amino acids. The V end was cut by 4 bases, the J end by 1 base, with 7 bases between. CDR1 and CDR2 from the germline V gene are LGHNA and YNFKEQ. The CDR3 nucleotides are TGTGCCAGCAGCCGCCCACCGAACACTGAAGCTTTCTTT. Translation gives CASSRPPNTEAFF.

The J gene is TRBJ2-2, the V gene TRBV27, with D perhaps TRBD1 or TRBD2 (5 bases each). Germline CDR1 reads MNHEY; CDR2 reads SMNVEV (reference sequence). Trimming shortened V by 7 bases and J by 1 base, and 13 bases separated the two germline ends. CDR3 length: 15 residues. The CDR3 DNA is TGTGCCAGCAAGAGGGGCGCGGAGAACACCGGGGAGCTGTTTTTT. This sequence encodes CASKRGAENTGELFF.

The table lists this clonotype with many counts. The chain joins TRBV18 to TRBJ2-7; TRBD1 matches at 7 bases. Germline assignment: CDR1 KGHSH and CDR2 LQKENI. V gave up 3 bases and J gave up 0 bases; unmatched junction bases: 5. The CDR3 contains 15 residues. This CDR3 reads CASSPGTVSSYEQYF. CDR3 DNA: TGTGCCAGCTCACCCGGGACAGTGAGCTCCTACGAGCAGTACTTC.

This clonotype was found a few times. This chain uses TRBV15 with TRBJ2-5; D remains ambiguous. The V end was cut by 0 bases, the J end by 5 bases, with 7 bases between. There are 13 residues in the CDR3. Germline V lookup: CDR1 LNHNV, CDR2 YYDKDF (reference sequence). The CDR3 region is CATSRDLMETQYF. DNA for the CDR3: TGTGCCACCAGCAGAGATTTAATGGAGACCCAGTACTTC.

Ten or more counts support this clonotype. The chain is built from TRBV9 and TRBJ2-3; 15 bases agree with TRBD2. The CDR3 is made up of 18 amino acids. The germline CDR1 and CDR2 sequences are SGDLS and YYNGEE. Trimming cost V 4 bases and J 3 bases; bases outside gene matches: 9. CDR3 region: CASSLRTSGGARTDTQYF. The DNA of the CDR3 is TGTGCCAGCAGCCTCCGGACTAGCGGGGGGGCCAGGACAGATACGCAGTATTTT.

This clonotype has at least ten counts. V gene TRBV7-6 combines with J gene TRBJ1-1, with 7 bases fitting TRBD1. The CDR3 has 16 amino acids. Looked up from germline, CDR1 is SGHVS and CDR2 is FNYEAQ. The V gene end was trimmed by 5 bases and the J gene end by 2 bases; junction bases not matched to a gene: 11. The CDR3 is CASSPSRGQVNTEAFF. As DNA, the CDR3 is TGTGCCAGCAGCCCCTCCCGAGGACAGGTTAACACTGAAGCTTTCTTT.

This clonotype came up once. The genes are TRBV30 and TRBJ2-2; D unclear. The CDR3 is 13 residues long. The germline V and J ends were trimmed by 4 bases and 6 bases, with 12 bases remaining between them. The germline gives CDR1 GTSNPN, CDR2 SVGIG (reference sequence). CDR3 DNA: TGTGCCTGGACCTCCGCCTCGGCCGGGGAGCTGTTTTTT. This codes for CAWTSASAGELFF.

This clonotype is classed as medium-sized. The J gene is TRBJ2-3, the V gene TRBV20-1, with a possible D match to TRBD1 (5 bases). CDR3 length equals 15 residues. CDR1 and CDR2 (germline): DFQATT, SNEGSKA (reference sequence). V was cut by 5 bases and J by 5 bases, with 20 bases left in between. The CDR3 nucleotides are TGCAGTGCTGGTCGAGCAGGGTTTAATAGAGATACGCAGTATTTT. The encoded protein is CSAGRAGFNRDTQYF.